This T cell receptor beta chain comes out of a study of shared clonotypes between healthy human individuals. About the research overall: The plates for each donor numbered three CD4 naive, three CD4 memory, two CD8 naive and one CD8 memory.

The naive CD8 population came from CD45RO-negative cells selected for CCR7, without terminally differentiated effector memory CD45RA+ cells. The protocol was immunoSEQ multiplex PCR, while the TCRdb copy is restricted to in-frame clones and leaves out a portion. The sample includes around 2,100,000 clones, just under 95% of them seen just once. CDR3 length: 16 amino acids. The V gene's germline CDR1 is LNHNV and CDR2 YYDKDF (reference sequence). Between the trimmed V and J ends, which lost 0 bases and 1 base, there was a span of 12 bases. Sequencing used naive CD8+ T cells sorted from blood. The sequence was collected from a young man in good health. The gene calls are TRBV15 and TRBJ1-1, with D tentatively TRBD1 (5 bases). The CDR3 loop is CATSRDLGGRNTEAFF. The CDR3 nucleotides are TGTGCCACCAGCAGAGATCTTGGGGGAAGGAACACTGAAGCTTTCTTT.